The present entry profiles one TCR beta chain with its context. Its antigen is still unknown. This CDR3 spans 14 amino acids. Per germline, CDR1 LGHDT and CDR2 YNNKEL (reference sequence). V shed 4 bases and J 5 bases; nucleotides not matched to a gene: 7. The data are from a study of T cell responses to AZD1222 COVID-19 vaccine. Whole-study results and caveats: Donors were largely white British and mainly female; clonal diversity was possibly underestimated. Two doses of AZD1222 preceded a rise in Spike-specific TCR breadth and depth. Nearly half of spike-specific TCRs reportedly go after variant regions that carry no mutations. Samples come after the peak T cell response, not at day 14.

Assay: immunoSEQ multiplex PCR; the TCRdb copy retains only in-frame clones and omits some. This repertoire shows about 120,000 clones, around 82% found once; its top ten account for about 6%. J is TRBJ1-1 and V is TRBV3-1 (or the pseudogene TRBV3-2); 7 nucleotides align to TRBD1. This sequence originates from an adult in good health. The material was peripheral blood, obtained on day 0 of AZD1222 vaccination. The CDR3 reads CASSLGGDLTEAFF. The CDR3 bases are TGTGCCAGCAGCCTAGGGGGCGACCTTACTGAAGCTTTCTTT.